This T cell receptor (beta chain) was captured by sequencing in a study of T cell repertoires in breast cancer (dated by TCRdb to between 2015 and 2016). In the study overall: Tumors, lymph nodes and peripheral blood lymphocytes from breast cancer patients were profiled in the study, along with peripheral blood from healthy control donors. Tumors and tumor-involved lymph nodes were minced, digested with Liberase and DNase, and then passed through 70-um and 40-um filters. Because breast cancer has a low mutational burden and rarely has common mutations, the study reasoned that TCRs shared between breast cancer patients would target shared antigens. On average, approximately 500,000 sequences per sample and roughly 10 reads per input cell were obtained by sequencing. Blood samples were separated by Ficoll, whereas tumor-free lymph nodes were processed without any enzymatic digestion. The majority of the approximately 23 patient tumors analyzed for shared TCRs were ER+/PR+. Nine healthy donors, of an age range similar to that of the patients, were included as controls. Here is what the overall study found, with its caveats: Around 17 TCR pairs were shared across seven or more patient tumors and rarely found in control blood, suggesting possible tumor specificity. Sentinel lymph nodes involved by tumor shared about fourfold more TCRs with matched tumor repertoires than tumor-free nodes did (about 7.7% versus 2%). TRBV7 predominance was observed among shared TCRs, which possibly reflected tumor recognition or mispriming bias from eight TRBV7 primers. Shared TCRs were encoded by various nucleotide sequences, which suggests selection and expansion based on antigen. Emulsion RT-PCR was considered qualitative rather than quantitative, since transcript abundance and primer differences skewed clone recovery. Genuine antitumor clones may have been missed because singleton TCRs were discarded and only part of each tumor was sampled.

Worth noting for this clonotype: Its antigen remains undetermined. The record has no base qualities; no much larger clone is one base away.

The study used an expanded emulsion RT-PCR method with primers for all TCR V genes to analyze paired alpha-beta TCRs of CD8+ T cells. Before emulsion RT-PCR, CD8+ T cells were isolated with a CD8 positive selection kit and incubated overnight in about 9.6 IU/mL IL-2. From the cysteine through the phenylalanine, the CDR3 covers 14 amino acids. The DNA shown is the 42-base CDR3, in frame from base 1. V loses 4 bases at its end and J loses 3 bases; junction bases beyond the gene matches: 4. CDR1 and CDR2 were assigned from the germline V gene (reference sequence) as SGHNT and YYREEE. The method behind the library was emulsion pairing. A second nested PCR with blocking oligos suppressed unpaired genes, then a third nested PCR added Illumina adaptors and barcodes. Each master mix for emulsion RT-PCR held 5,000-250,000 T cells along with C-region, Stepout and V-region primers. The Micellula Emulsion and Purification Kit was used to make the emulsions, and Qiagen OneStep RT-PCR reagents were used for RT-PCR. The pooled libraries were sequenced on an Illumina MiSeq using paired-end 2 x 250 reads. Processing in the source paper ran as follows. Read pairs were joined in Galaxy and clipped at the engineered overlap into separate alpha and beta files; unclipped reads were discarded. To assign alpha-beta pairs, the researchers used CompleteTCR, a MiTCR-based pipeline that relies on an R script to link chains sharing read cluster identifiers. TCR sequences that were observed only once, representing about 1-3%, were removed as potential sequencing errors. TCRdb applied fastp at Q25 and MiXCR to the public reads, then kept only in-frame beta chains. One record per CDR3 amino acid sequence lists the most common genes and DNA. These V and J calls are TCRdb output, not the study's own analysis. Recorded for this sample are some 37,000 distinct CDR3 sequences; 45% of them occurred a single time. Of the sample, around 59% is held by the ten largest clones.

Sample: CD8+ T cells. The sequence came from a pool of human donors with breast cancer or a healthy control (not recorded which). The chain employs TRBV5-4 and TRBJ1-1; 9 central bases correspond to TRBD1. The CDR3 region has the sequence CASSRGQGDTEAFF. The DNA sequence is TGTGCCAGCAGCCGGGGACAGGGTGACACTGAAGCTTTCTTT.